This T cell receptor beta chain appears in the sequencing data of a study of blood T cells in healthy people across ages. Study-wide background: About one barcoded beta molecule per two T cells was captured by template switching.

In this sample, this clonotype turned up a few times. The CDR3 consists of 16 residues. Trimming removed 5 bases from V and 2 bases from J; junction bases left unmatched: 8. Germline values: CDR1 LGHDT, CDR2 YNNKEL (reference sequence). A second PCR, run for about 6 to 12 cycles, used a sample-barcoded 5' primer plus a J-beta primer mix. No fewer than 3 million CDR3-containing paired-end reads came from each sample. In TCRdb, the 5' RACE reads were re-called with MiXCR into one record per CDR3 protein. The profile shows 1.5 million to 2 million distinct CDR3 sequences, 30% to 40% of them singletons. The specimen was blood. V gene TRBV3-1 combines with J gene TRBJ2-1, with 8 bases identical to TRBD2. The TCR sequence derives from a human donor in good health. The CDR3 DNA sequence: TGTGCCAGCAGCTCCCTCCGGCGGGGGGCCTACAATGAGCAGTTCTTC. Its protein is CASSSLRRGAYNEQFF.